Listed below are T cell receptor beta chains from one sample, sequenced in a study of shared clonotypes between healthy human individuals. Assay: immunoSEQ multiplex PCR; the TCRdb copy retains only in-frame clones and omits some. In the table there are over a million clones, approximately 80% of which are singletons. The source material was memory CD4+ T cells from PBMCs. These receptors all stem from a man between 18 and 29 years old in good health. Some clones in this sample may be carry-over from other donors' samples. Each CDR3 is given with its conserved first and last residue. A D gene is named only where the DNA matches it firmly. Clone size is stated in some rows and not others, as once, few, many or a class when expanded.

v_call	d_call	clone_size	j_call	cdr3_nt	cdr3_aa
TRBV7-2	TRBD2	NA	TRBJ2-1	TGTGCCAGCAGCGGACCGGGACTAGCGCGAGTCAATGAGCAGTTCTTC	CASSGPGLARVNEQFF
TRBV2	NA	many	TRBJ1-3	TGTGCCAGCAGTGAATCGGCCGCTGGAAACACCATATATTTT	CASSESAAGNTIYF
TRBV10-3	NA	NA	TRBJ1-1	TGTGCCACCACACAGGTTCCGAACACTGAAGCTTTCTTT	CATTQVPNTEAFF
TRBV5-1	NA	NA	TRBJ1-2	TGCGCCAGCAGCTTGCCGGACTATGGCTACACCTTC	CASSLPDYGYTF
TRBV11-2	TRBD2	NA	TRBJ2-2	TGTGCCAGCAGCTATAGTCCGCTAGCGGGGGGAAACACCGGGGAGCTGTTTTTT	CASSYSPLAGGNTGELFF
TRBV9	NA	NA	TRBJ2-2	TGTGCCAGCAGCTTAACGCCTAATCCCAGGGGAGAGAACACCGGGGAGCTGTTTTTT	CASSLTPNPRGENTGELFF
TRBV7-9	NA	NA	TRBJ2-7	TGTGCCAGCAGCTTATGGGGCGGCAGTTCAGCCTACGAGCAGTACTTC	CASSLWGGSSAYEQYF
TRBV9	TRBD2	once	TRBJ2-3	TGTGCCAGCAGCGCCCGGACTAGCGGGCGGAGGACAGATACGCAGTATTTT	CASSARTSGRRTDTQYF
TRBV4-2	NA	NA	TRBJ1-3	TGTGCCAGCGCCGCACGGATCTCTGGAAACACCATATATTTT	CASAARISGNTIYF
TRBV7-9	TRBD1	few	TRBJ1-5	TGTGCCAGCAGCTCCGACACAGGGGGTACCAATCAGCCCCAGCATTTT	CASSSDTGGTNQPQHF
TRBV28	NA	NA	TRBJ1-4	TGTGCCAGCAGTGCACAGGGTAATGTCAGGGAAAAACTGTTTTTT	CASSAQGNVREKLFF
TRBV10-3	NA	NA	TRBJ1-4	TGTGCCATCAGTGAGTCCAGGGGTGCTAATGAAAAACTGTTTTTT	CAISESRGANEKLFF
TRBV19	TRBD2	NA	TRBJ2-3	TGTGCCACTGGACTAGCCGGACCCACAGATACGCAGTATTTT	CATGLAGPTDTQYF
TRBV5-1	NA	NA	TRBJ1-1	TGCGCCAGCAGTCGACAGTCGAACACTGAAGCTTTCTTT	CASSRQSNTEAFF
TRBV9	TRBD1	NA	TRBJ2-5	TGTGCCAGCACCCAAGGAAGAGGCTGGGACAGGCAAGAGACCCAGTACTTC	CASTQGRGWDRQETQYF
TRBV7-3	TRBD2	NA	TRBJ2-1	TGTGCCAGCAGCCGAAAAGGGACTAGCGGGAGCCATTGGGAGTACAATGAGCAGTTCTTC	CASSRKGTSGSHWEYNEQFF
TRBV28	NA	NA	TRBJ2-3	TGTGCCAGCCGCTCACAAGGCACAGATACGCAGTATTTT	CASRSQGTDTQYF
TRBV29-1	TRBD2	NA	TRBJ2-7	TGCAGCGTTGAAGCTAGCGGGAGGGTTGGCTCCTACGAGCAGTACTTC	CSVEASGRVGSYEQYF
TRBV27	TRBD1	NA	TRBJ1-1	TGTGCCAGCAGTTTATTCAGGGGGACTGAAGCTTTCTTT	CASSLFRGTEAFF
TRBV19	NA	NA	TRBJ1-3	TGTGCCAGTAAGGCTGAAAGCTCTGGAAACACCATATATTTT	CASKAESSGNTIYF
TRBV28	TRBD1	NA	TRBJ2-2	TGTGCCAGCAAATTCCGGACAGGGGGCATCGGGGAGCTGTTTTTT	CASKFRTGGIGELFF
TRBV2	NA	NA	TRBJ2-1	TGTGCCAGCAGTGAAGGGAATGCGGGCTCCTACAATGAGCAGTTCTTC	CASSEGNAGSYNEQFF